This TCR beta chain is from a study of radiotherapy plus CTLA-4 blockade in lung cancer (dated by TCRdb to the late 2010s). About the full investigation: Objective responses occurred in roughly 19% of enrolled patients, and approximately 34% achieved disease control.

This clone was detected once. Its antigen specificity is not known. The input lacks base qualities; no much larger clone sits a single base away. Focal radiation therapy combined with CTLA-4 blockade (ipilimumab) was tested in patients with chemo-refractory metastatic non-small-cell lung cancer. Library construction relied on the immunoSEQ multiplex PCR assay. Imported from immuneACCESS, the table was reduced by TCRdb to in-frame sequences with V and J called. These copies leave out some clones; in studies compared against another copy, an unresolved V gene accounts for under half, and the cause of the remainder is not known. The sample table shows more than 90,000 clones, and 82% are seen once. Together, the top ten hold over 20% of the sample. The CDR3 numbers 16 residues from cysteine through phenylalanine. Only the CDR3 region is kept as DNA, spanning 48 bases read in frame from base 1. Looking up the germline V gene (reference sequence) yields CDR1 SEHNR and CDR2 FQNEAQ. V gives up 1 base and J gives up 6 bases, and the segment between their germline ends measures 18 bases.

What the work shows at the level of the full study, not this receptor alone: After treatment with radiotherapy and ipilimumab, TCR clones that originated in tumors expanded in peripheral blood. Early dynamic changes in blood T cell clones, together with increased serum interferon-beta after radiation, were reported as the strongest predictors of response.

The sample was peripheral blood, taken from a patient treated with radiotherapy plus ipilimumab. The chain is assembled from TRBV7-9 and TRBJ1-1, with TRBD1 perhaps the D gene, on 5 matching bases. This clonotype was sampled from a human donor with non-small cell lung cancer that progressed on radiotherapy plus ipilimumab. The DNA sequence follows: TGTGCCAGCAGCTTAGTGACCGGGACGTCGGGCGCTGAAGCTTTCTTT. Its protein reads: CASSLVTGTSGAEAFF. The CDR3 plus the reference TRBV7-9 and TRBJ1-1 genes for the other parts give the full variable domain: DTGVSQNPRHKITKRGQNVTFRCDPISEHNRLYWYRQTLGQGPEFLTYFQNEAQLEKSRLLSDRFSAERPKGSFSTLEIQRTEQGDSAMYLCASSLVTGTSGAEAFFGQGTRLTVV.